These T cell receptor beta chains were read from a single sample in a study of blood T cell repertoires in COVID-19. Profiled with immunoSEQ multiplex PCR; TCRdb holds only in-frame clones, not every one. The table lists roughly 40,000 clones, about four fifths of them singletons. The sequenced sample was peripheral blood. These receptors all stem from a man between 65 and 79 years old with acute or convalescent COVID-19. Each CDR3 is given with its conserved first and last residue. The D gene is left open where the match is weak. Size tells how often a clone was seen (once, few, many) or the class of an expanded clone, and some rows leave it out.

j_call v_call d_call clone_size cdr3_length cdr3_nt cdr3_aa
TRBJ1-5 TRBV23-1 - - 14 TGCGCCAGCAGTCAATCGAGGGGGAATCAGCCCCAGCATTTT CASSQSRGNQPQHF
TRBJ1-4 TRBV28 TRBD1 - 14 TGTGCCAGCGGTGGGGACAGGGATAATGAAAAACTGTTTTTT CASGGDRDNEKLFF
TRBJ1-1 TRBV18 - - 15 TGTGCCAGCTCATCTCGGGTCCATGAGGGAACTGAAGCTTTCTTT CASSSRVHEGTEAFF
TRBJ1-3 TRBV28 - - 13 TGTGCCAGCAGCGACAGCGCTGGAAACACCATATATTTT CASSDSAGNTIYF
TRBJ1-1 TRBV23-1 TRBD1 - 14 TGCGCCAGCAGTACAGGGGCGGCGAACACTGAAGCTTTCTTT CASSTGAANTEAFF
TRBJ1-1 TRBV6-4 - - 16 TGTGCCAGCAGTGAAGTCAGGGGAGTTCCGTCCACTGAAGCTTTCTTT CASSEVRGVPSTEAFF
TRBJ2-2 TRBV14 TRBD1 - 16 TGTGCCAGCAGCCAAGAAGGGACAGGGGGCACCGGGGAGCTGTTTTTT CASSQEGTGGTGELFF
TRBJ2-7 TRBV5-1 - once 12 TGCGCCAGCAGCTTTCTAGGTTACGAGCAGTACTTC CASSFLGYEQYF
TRBJ2-7 TRBV28 TRBD2 - 13 TGTGCCAGCGGTAGCGGGGCCCTCTACGAGCAGTACTTC CASGSGALYEQYF
TRBJ2-3 TRBV5-8 - many 13 TGTGCCAGCAGCTCACTTAACAGGGATACGCAGTATTTT CASSSLNRDTQYF
TRBJ2-1 TRBV27 TRBD2 - 17 TGTGCCAGCAGTGGTACTAGCGGGAGTGTGTATTACAATGAGCAGTTCTTC CASSGTSGSVYYNEQFF
TRBJ1-1 TRBV19 - - 13 TGTGCCAGCAAGACGACTATGAACACTGAAGCTTTCTTT CASKTTMNTEAFF
TRBJ2-7 TRBV11-2 TRBD2 - 17 TGTGCCAGCAGCTTAGATTCGGGGGGGACCCTCTCCTACGAGCAGTACTTC CASSLDSGGTLSYEQYF
TRBJ2-5 TRBV19 TRBD1 - 15 TGTGCCAGTAGTATGCTGGGACAGGGGTCGGAGACCCAGTACTTC CASSMLGQGSETQYF
TRBJ2-1 TRBV5-1 - few 14 TGCGCCAGCAGCTTGGTAGGGGTGGGTGGAGTGATTATCTTC CASSLVGVGGVIIF
TRBJ1-1 TRBV7-8 - - 13 TGTGCCAGCAGCTCAAGACGGGGGGATGAAGCTTTCTTT CASSSRRGDEAFF
TRBJ2-7 TRBV24-1 - - 14 TGTGCCACCAGTGATTCTCAGGGGCTCCGAGAGCAGTACTTC CATSDSQGLREQYF
TRBJ2-1 TRBV7-3 TRBD2 - 15 TGTGCCAGCAGCTGGGGGACTAGCGGGACCAATGAGCAGTTCTTC CASSWGTSGTNEQFF
TRBJ1-5 TRBV28 - - 13 TGTGCCAGCGGGAGGGTTGGCAATCAGCCCCAGCATTTT CASGRVGNQPQHF
TRBJ2-1 TRBV11-1 - - 18 TGTGCCAGCAGCTTAGCGAAGCATGCTAGCGACTTCTACAATGAGCAGTTCTTC CASSLAKHASDFYNEQFF
TRBJ2-2 TRBV9 TRBD1 - 16 TGTGCCAGCAGCGTGGGGACAGTTGGGCCCTCCGGGGAGCTGTTTTTT CASSVGTVGPSGELFF
TRBJ1-1 TRBV9 TRBD1 - 14 TGTGCCAGCAGCGTTTTCGACAGGGACACTGAAGCTTTCTTT CASSVFDRDTEAFF
TRBJ2-1 TRBV25-1 TRBD1 - 17 TGTGCCAGCAGGCAGGGTAAGAACAGGGGGAGTCACAATGAGCAGTTCTTC CASRQGKNRGSHNEQFF